A selection of T cell receptor beta chains follows, all from one sample in a study of T-cell reconstitution after alpha-beta-depleted transplantation in children. TCRdb reanalysed the PCR reads using MiXCR and keeps one entry per CDR3 protein. The table lists 200,000 to 250,000 distinct CDR3 sequences, around 9.5% of them singletons. The sequencing here drew on PBMCs from the stem cell graft donor, taken from the stem cell graft. The receptors were sampled from a human donor who donated a stem cell graft to a child with acute lymphoblastic leukemia. Both conserved end residues are part of each CDR3. The D gene is left open where the match is weak. A clone size is listed for some rows: how often the clone was seen (once, few, many), or a class if it is expanded.

size: .; J: TRBJ1-2; V: TRBV29-1; D: .; DNA: TGCAGCGTTGTTCAGGATAACTATGGCTACACCTTC; CDR3: CSVVQDNYGYTF
size: .; J: TRBJ2-5; V: TRBV5-6; D: .; DNA: TGTGCCAGCAGCTTGGTGGCTCAGCCAGAGACCCAGTACTTC; CDR3: CASSLVAQPETQYF
size: many; J: TRBJ1-1; V: TRBV5-1; D: .; DNA: TGCGCCAGCAGCTGGGGTTGGGGGGCGGTGGACACTGAAGCTTTCTTT; CDR3: CASSWGWGAVDTEAFF
size: many; J: TRBJ2-5; V: TRBV4-2; D: .; DNA: TGTGCCAGCAGCCCCGGCGTCGTGACAGACCAAAGGACCCAGTACTTC; CDR3: CASSPGVVTDQRTQYF
size: many; J: TRBJ2-7; V: TRBV12-3/TRBV12-4; D: .; DNA: TGTGCCAGCAGCCAAGGGTACGAGCAGTACTTC; CDR3: CASSQGYEQYF
size: .; J: TRBJ1-5; V: TRBV20-1; D: .; DNA: TGCAGCGCTGGACACTTTAGCAATCAGCCCCAGCATTTT; CDR3: CSAGHFSNQPQHF
size: many; J: TRBJ2-7; V: TRBV7-2; D: TRBD1; DNA: TGTGCCAGCAGCTCGGCAGGGGGTCCTGCCTCCTCCTACGAGCAGTACTTC; CDR3: CASSSAGGPASSYEQYF
size: .; J: TRBJ2-7; V: TRBV11-1; D: TRBD2; DNA: TGTGCCAGCAGCGTAGCGGGGGGGCCGGGCGAGCAGTACTTC; CDR3: CASSVAGGPGEQYF
size: few; J: TRBJ1-6; V: TRBV3-1; D: .; DNA: TGTGCCAGCAGCCAAGAGATTCAGGGGAATTCACCCCTCCACTTT; CDR3: CASSQEIQGNSPLHF
size: many; J: TRBJ1-1; V: TRBV7-8; D: .; DNA: TGTGCCAGCAGCTCGTCGACCATGAACACTGAAGCTTTCTTT; CDR3: CASSSSTMNTEAFF
size: .; J: TRBJ1-1; V: TRBV5-1; D: TRBD1; DNA: TGCGCCAGCAGCGCTGCCGGGACAGGGAACACTGAAGCTTTCTTT; CDR3: CASSAAGTGNTEAFF
size: few; J: TRBJ1-1; V: TRBV21-1; D: .; DNA: TGTGCCAGCAGCAACGGAGGTCCGAACACTGAAGCTTTCTTT; CDR3: CASSNGGPNTEAFF
size: many; J: TRBJ2-7; V: TRBV6-5; D: .; DNA: TGTGCCAGCAGTTTACGGGGTGAAATCTACGAGCAGTACTTC; CDR3: CASSLRGEIYEQYF
size: many; J: TRBJ2-5; V: TRBV7-9; D: .; DNA: TGTGCCAGCAGCGGGGGGTTGAGCCAAGAGACCCAGTACTTC; CDR3: CASSGGLSQETQYF
size: .; J: TRBJ1-6; V: TRBV12-3/TRBV12-4; D: .; DNA: TGTGCCAGCAGTTTCGTTGGAGGTTCCTATAATTCACCCCTCCACTTT; CDR3: CASSFVGGSYNSPLHF
size: .; J: TRBJ2-5; V: TRBV29-1; D: .; DNA: TGCAGCGTTTCGGGGGTTGGGCAAGAGACCCAGTACTTC; CDR3: CSVSGVGQETQYF
size: many; J: TRBJ2-4; V: TRBV4-3; D: .; DNA: TGCGCCAGCAGCCTTAACTGGGCCAGCCCTGCACGTGAAAACATTCAGTACTTC; CDR3: CASSLNWASPARENIQYF